This T cell receptor (beta chain) was sequenced during a study of technical replicates of blood from a handful of donors. The CDR3 consists of 15 residues. Trimming took off 0 bases at V and 1 base at J, with 13 bases between the two ends. The germline gives CDR1 GTSNPN, CDR2 SVGIG (reference sequence). Sequencing was performed with immunoSEQ multiplex PCR; in TCRdb, only in-frame clones are kept and a portion is missing. The sample lists around 80,000 clones; roughly 94% were seen once. This TCR was recovered from a human donor in good health. The chain recombines TRBV30 with TRBJ2-7; D gene unclear. Sequenced: T cells isolated from PBMCs. DNA for the CDR3: TGTGCCTGGAGTGTAACTCTTTCTCTTTCCTACGAGCAGTACTTC. It yields the protein CAWSVTLSLSYEQYF.